A selection of T cell receptor beta chains follows, all from one sample in a study of shared clonotypes between healthy human individuals. Assay: immunoSEQ multiplex PCR; the TCRdb copy retains only in-frame clones and omits some. The sample lists a few million clones, roughly 92% occurring once. The specimen sequenced was naive CD4+ T cells sorted from blood. Every receptor here comes from a man between 18 and 29 years old in good health. CDR3s include the opening cysteine and the closing phenylalanine or tryptophan. Fields, in order: V gene, D gene, J gene, clone size, CDR3 protein, CDR3 DNA. A D gene is named only where the DNA matches it firmly. Where a row states a size, it is once, few, many or the class of an expanded clone; other rows omit it.

>TRBV10-3|-|TRBJ2-7|-
CAISDRAYSYEQYF
TGTGCCATCAGTGATAGGGCTTACTCCTACGAGCAGTACTTC
>TRBV6-1|-|TRBJ2-2|-
CASSGARNTGELFF
TGTGCCAGCAGTGGGGCCAGGAACACCGGGGAGCTGTTTTTT
>TRBV5-4|TRBD1|TRBJ1-6|-
CASSGTGGSPLHF
TGTGCCAGCAGCGGGACAGGGGGTTCACCCCTCCACTTT
>TRBV5-4|-|TRBJ2-5|-
CASSYGQETQYF
TGTGCCAGCAGTTATGGCCAAGAGACCCAGTACTTC
>TRBV6-5|TRBD2|TRBJ2-1|-
CASRGTSGRINEQFF
TGTGCCAGCAGGGGTACTAGCGGGAGGATCAATGAGCAGTTCTTC
>TRBV28|TRBD1|TRBJ2-5|-
CASSLRDRDWETQYF
TGTGCCAGCAGTTTGAGGGACAGGGATTGGGAGACCCAGTACTTC
>TRBV7-9|TRBD2|TRBJ2-2|-
CASSIIAGGTGELFF
TGTGCCAGCAGCATCATCGCGGGGGGCACCGGGGAGCTGTTTTTT
>TRBV7-2|-|TRBJ2-3|-
CASSSNSDTQYF
TGTGCCAGCAGCTCCAATTCAGATACGCAGTATTTT
>TRBV19|-|TRBJ1-6|-
CASSLVGYNSPLHF
TGTGCCAGTAGTCTGGTGGGATATAATTCACCCCTCCACTTT
>TRBV5-6|-|TRBJ1-1|once
CASSFRGETEAFF
TGTGCCAGCAGCTTCAGGGGTGAAACTGAAGCTTTCTTT
>TRBV7-3|-|TRBJ1-1|-
CASSFRGGTEAFF
TGTGCCAGCAGCTTTCGCGGGGGCACTGAAGCTTTCTTT
>TRBV6-5|-|TRBJ2-7|-
CASSKPTGDYEQYF
TGTGCCAGCAGTAAACCGACAGGAGACTACGAGCAGTACTTC
>TRBV5-4|-|TRBJ2-2|once
CASSLEGTNTGELFF
TGTGCCAGCAGCTTGGAGGGGACGAACACCGGGGAGCTGTTTTTT
>TRBV4-1|TRBD1|TRBJ1-2|-
CASSQDQTAGGLDYGYTF
TGCGCCAGCAGCCAAGATCAGACTGCAGGGGGTCTCGACTATGGCTACACCTTC
>TRBV2|-|TRBJ2-2|-
CASSEVRAGELFF
TGTGCCAGCAGTGAAGTAAGGGCCGGGGAGCTGTTTTTT
>TRBV5-1|TRBD2|TRBJ2-3|-
CASSIGTSDSTDTQYF
TGCGCCAGCAGCATAGGGACTAGCGACAGCACAGATACGCAGTATTTT
>TRBV15|-|TRBJ2-6|-
CATSSPAGANVLTF
TGTGCCACCAGCAGTCCAGCCGGGGCCAACGTCCTGACTTTC
>TRBV29-1|-|TRBJ1-3|-
CSAQGFSGNTIYF
TGCAGCGCACAGGGATTCTCTGGAAACACCATATATTTT
>TRBV6-1|TRBD1|TRBJ1-5|-
CASSGGQAIQPQHF
TGTGCCAGCAGTGGGGGACAGGCAATCCAGCCCCAGCATTTT
>TRBV19|TRBD2|TRBJ2-5|-
CASSMSGVRPLGETQYF
TGTGCCAGTAGTATGAGCGGGGTAAGGCCTTTGGGAGAGACCCAGTACTTC
>TRBV10-1|-|TRBJ2-5|-
CATSELTDQETQYF
TGCGCCACCTCCGAATTGACGGATCAAGAGACCCAGTACTTC
>TRBV5-6|TRBD1|TRBJ2-6|-
CASSLLGQGVSGANVLTF
TGTGCCAGCAGCTTGCTGGGACAGGGAGTATCTGGGGCCAACGTCCTGACTTTC
>TRBV5-1|TRBD2|TRBJ2-5|once
CASSLSGGKETQYF
TGCGCCAGCAGCTTGAGCGGGGGCAAAGAGACCCAGTACTTC
>TRBV6-6|-|TRBJ1-4|-
CASSYSDRLGNEKLFF
TGTGCCAGCAGTTACTCGGACAGACTGGGGAATGAAAAACTGTTTTTT
>TRBV5-1|-|TRBJ2-2|-
CASSRTTNTGELFF
TGCGCCAGCAGCCGGACTACAAACACCGGGGAGCTGTTTTTT
>TRBV7-3|-|TRBJ2-2|-
CASSPFEGGELFF
TGTGCCAGCAGCCCTTTTGAGGGCGGGGAGCTGTTTTTT
>TRBV30|TRBD1|TRBJ1-3|once
CAWSPTGAPSGNTIYF
TGTGCCTGGAGTCCGACAGGGGCCCCCTCTGGAAACACCATATATTTT
>TRBV28|TRBD1|TRBJ1-2|-
CASSLLDRDSGYTF
TGTGCCAGCAGTTTGTTGGACAGGGATTCTGGCTACACCTTC
>TRBV2|-|TRBJ2-2|-
CASSGIRGAGELFF
TGTGCCAGCAGTGGGATCAGGGGTGCCGGGGAGCTGTTTTTT
>TRBV2|-|TRBJ2-7|-
CASSTPLRTVTYEQYF
TGTGCCAGCAGCACGCCATTGAGGACAGTAACCTACGAGCAGTACTTC
>TRBV18|-|TRBJ2-7|-
CASSPTRTVSSYEQYF
TGTGCCAGCTCACCGACGAGGACAGTGAGCTCCTACGAGCAGTACTTC
>TRBV19|TRBD2|TRBJ2-1|-
CASTQRKRGSSYNEQFF
TGTGCCAGTACTCAAAGGAAGCGGGGGAGCTCCTACAATGAGCAGTTCTTC
>TRBV7-9|TRBD1|TRBJ1-1|-
CASGIQGPAFF
TGTGCCAGCGGGATACAGGGGCCAGCTTTCTTT
>TRBV18|-|TRBJ2-4|-
CASSPDLGKNIQYF
TGTGCCAGCTCACCGGACCTCGGCAAAAACATTCAGTACTTC
>TRBV6-1|-|TRBJ2-1|-
CASSGRRGSSSEQFF
TGTGCCAGCAGTGGTAGGCGGGGTAGTTCGAGTGAGCAGTTCTTC
>TRBV9|-|TRBJ1-5|-
CASSVGYNQPQHF
TGTGCCAGCAGCGTGGGTTACAATCAGCCCCAGCATTTT